The 16 T cell receptor beta chains listed next were all sequenced from one sample in a study of cytomegalovirus exposure and HLA in healthy donors. Researchers ran the PCR with 60 Vbeta and 13 Jbeta primers. Libraries were prepared by immunoSEQ multiplex PCR; TCRdb keeps only in-frame clonotypes and omits some of them. The sample includes under 300,000 clones, about 80% seen only once; the top ten take around 8%. Sample: PBMCs. Every receptor here comes from a woman aged 55-69 years in good health and CMV-seropositive.

This sequence joins TRBV5-1 and TRBJ2-2; 7 bases match TRBD1. Per germline, CDR1 SGHRS and CDR2 YFSETQ. The CDR3 sequence is 15 residues long. Losses at the gene ends were 1 base for V and 6 bases for J; bases not matched to a gene: 6. CDR3 bases: TGCGCCAGCAGCTTGACAGGGGTGAATCCCGGGGAGCTGTTTTTT. Its protein product is CASSLTGVNPGELFF.

This clone was detected only a few times. This chain uses TRBV30 with TRBJ2-5, with TRBD1 matching over 7 bases. This CDR3 is 13 amino acids long. V lost 4 bases to trimming and J lost 2 bases; unmatched junction nucleotides: 4. Germline lookup yields CDR1 GTSNPN and CDR2 SVGIG (reference sequence). The CDR3 loop reads CAWIQGPQETQYF. The DNA of the CDR3 is TGTGCCTGGATACAGGGGCCACAAGAGACCCAGTACTTC.

This chain uses TRBV27 with TRBJ1-1; the match to TRBD1 covers 7 bases. Germline CDR1 and CDR2: MNHEY and SMNVEV (reference sequence). The CDR3 spans 16 residues. Unmatched junction bases numbered 9, after V lost 1 base and J lost 4 bases. CDR3 protein: CASSLLSPTGTTEAFF. The CDR3 bases are TGTGCCAGCAGTTTATTGTCGCCGACAGGGACCACTGAAGCTTTCTTT.

This chain joins TRBV7-9 and TRBJ1-1, with a weak D call TRBD1 (6 bases). Per germline, CDR1 SEHNR and CDR2 FQNEAQ (reference sequence). V gave up 3 bases and J gave up 5 bases, with 10 bases separating them. The CDR3 spans 13 residues. CDR3 in amino acids: CASSFLQGTEAFF. CDR3 bases: TGTGCCAGCAGCTTCCTCCAGGGGACTGAAGCTTTCTTT.

The rearrangement joins TRBV10-1 to TRBJ1-1; 7 nucleotides align to TRBD1. The CDR3 covers 16 residues. With 3 bases clipped from V and 0 bases from J, the junction kept 7 bases outside the gene matches. Germline lookup yields CDR1 WNHNN and CDR2 SYGVQD (reference sequence). CDR3 sequence: CASSDRPTGLNTEAFF. The DNA of the CDR3 is TGCGCCAGCAGTGATCGCCCGACAGGGCTGAACACTGAAGCTTTCTTT.

This sequence joins TRBV9 and TRBJ2-1; D is unresolved. The germline V gene encodes CDR1 SGDLS and CDR2 YYNGEE. V was cut by 3 bases and J by 0 bases, with 4 bases left in between. The CDR3 length is 13 residues. This CDR3 is CASSGSSYNEQFF. The CDR3 region has the DNA TGTGCCAGCAGCGGGAGCTCCTACAATGAGCAGTTCTTC.

V and J are TRBV18 and TRBJ2-7; the D gene is possibly TRBD1 (5 bases). Germline CDR1 KGHSH, CDR2 LQKENI. The CDR3 has 14 residues. The V end was cut by 2 bases, the J end by 0 bases, with 8 bases between. CDR3 bases: TGTGCCAGCTCACCAAAGCAGGGCTCCTACGAGCAGTACTTC. Protein sequence: CASSPKQGSYEQYF.

V is TRBV4-1 and J is TRBJ1-5; the D gene is possibly TRBD1 (6 bases). V lost 1 base and J lost 5, with 12 bases in between. The germline V gene has CDR1 MGHRA and CDR2 YSYEKL. There are 15 residues in the CDR3. The CDR3 region has the DNA TGCGCCAGCAGCCAAGGTGAGGGGGTCTATCAGCCCCAGCATTTT. Translated: CASSQGEGVYQPQHF.

A few counts support this clone. V is TRBV6-1 and J is TRBJ1-1; D gene unclear. The CDR3 runs 13 residues. Germline V gives CDR1 MNHNS, CDR2 SASEGT. Trimming took 3 bases from V and 1 from J, leaving 6 bases between them. The CDR3 loop is CASSDPGNTEAFF. CDR3 nucleotide sequence: TGTGCCAGCAGTGATCCCGGGAACACTGAAGCTTTCTTT.

The chain couples TRBV11-2 to TRBJ2-1; D may be TRBD2 (7 bases). CDR3 size: 16 residues. Trimming pared 5 bases from V and 2 bases from J, leaving 16 bases between. CDR1 is SGHAT, CDR2 FQNNGV, per germline. CDR3 bases: TGTGCCAGCAGCCCCCAGGCGGGGGCCGCCTACAATGAGCAGTTCTTC. Its translation: CASSPQAGAAYNEQFF.

This chain joins TRBV7-3 and TRBJ2-5; D call uncertain. The CDR3 runs to 13 residues. V was shortened by 2 bases and J by 1 base, with 5 bases between the two germline ends. From germline, CDR1 is SGHTA and CDR2 FQGTGA. The CDR3 DNA sequence: TGTGCCAGCAGCTTAGAGGTCCAAGAGACCCAGTACTTC. Translation gives CASSLEVQETQYF.

The V gene is TRBV4-1, the J gene TRBJ1-4; D perhaps matches TRBD1 (5 bases). The CDR3 spans 18 residues. The V gene's germline CDR1 is MGHRA and CDR2 YSYEKL. V was shortened by 2 bases and J by 4 bases, with 20 bases between the two germline ends. CDR3 DNA: TGCGCCAGCAGCCAAACCGATCTTTTGACAGATTTTAATGAAAAACTGTTTTTT. Protein sequence: CASSQTDLLTDFNEKLFF.

The chain has TRBV12-5 and TRBJ2-7; 8 bases are a match to TRBD1. Germline CDR1 and CDR2: LGHNT and FRNRAP. The V gene end was trimmed by 7 bases and the J gene end by 5 bases; junction bases not matched to a gene: 19. The length of the CDR3 is 17 residues. CDR3 nucleotide sequence: TGTGCTAGTGCTCTTCCGGACAGGGCCCGGCAGGATAACGAGCAGTACTTC. This sequence encodes CASALPDRARQDNEQYF.

This clone was seen only once. V usage is TRBV7-3 and J usage is TRBJ2-7; TRBD2 matches 9 bases. The CDR3 is 14 residues long. The germline gives CDR1 SGHTA, CDR2 FQGTGA. V gave up 2 bases and J gave up 7 bases; unmatched junction bases: 6. For the CDR3, the DNA is TGTGCCAGCAGCTTAGGAAGCGGGAGGAATGAGCAGTACTTC. As protein: CASSLGSGRNEQYF.

The chain joins TRBV28 to TRBJ2-5; TRBD2 matches at 14 bases. This CDR3 is built from 17 residues. The trim removed 4 bases at V and 4 bases at J, leaving 8 bases unmatched. Germline lookup yields CDR1 MDHEN and CDR2 SYDVKM. The CDR3 sequence is CASSSLRLAGGVETQYF. Here the CDR3 DNA reads TGTGCCAGCAGTTCCCTACGACTAGCGGGGGGGGTAGAGACCCAGTACTTC.

This chain uses TRBV6-4 with TRBJ2-1, with D perhaps matching TRBD2 (5 bases). Germline CDR1 MRHNA, CDR2 SNTAGT. Trimming took 4 bases from V and 4 from J, leaving 17 bases between them. This CDR3 spans 16 amino acids. The DNA for the CDR3 is TGTGCCAGCAGTGCGGGTGGGAGCGAGTGGTACAATGAGCAGTTCTTC. This translates into CASSAGGSEWYNEQFF.